The source of this T cell receptor beta chain is a study of blood T cell repertoires in COVID-19. CDR1 is SNHLY and CDR2 is FYNNEI in the germline V gene. The CDR3 is 18 amino acids. V lost 4 bases and J lost 2; bases outside the gene matches: 13. Libraries were prepared by immunoSEQ multiplex PCR; TCRdb keeps only in-frame clonotypes and omits some of them. The profile shows around 250,000 clones, about 91% of them singletons. J is TRBJ2-1 and V is TRBV2; TRBD1 aligns across 8 bases. The TCR was taken from a woman aged 35 to 49 with acute COVID-19. The sample taken for sequencing was PBMCs or T cells enriched from blood (not recorded which). The CDR3 is CASSGPSGWDRTYNEQFF. CDR3 coding DNA: TGTGCCAGCAGTGGACCCTCGGGCTGGGACAGGACCTACAATGAGCAGTTCTTC.